The 17 T cell receptor beta chains in this list originate from one sample, sequenced in a study of blood T cells in healthy people across ages. Alongside a J-beta primer mix, a sample-barcoded 5' primer served in a second PCR lasting about 6 to 11 cycles. From the 5' RACE reads, TCRdb called clonotypes with MiXCR, one entry per CDR3 protein. This sample has a few hundred thousand distinct CDR3 sequences; around 27% occur once, and the top ten carry over 25%. The sample consisted of blood. The receptors were gathered from a woman in her 70s in good health.

This chain connects TRBV6-2 or TRBV6-3 to TRBJ1-1, with unresolved D. Per the germline V gene, CDR1 is MNHEY and CDR2 is SVGEGT. V lost 9 bases and J lost 1, with 9 bases in between. This CDR3 spans 12 amino acids. CDR3 sequence reads: CASQEQNTEAFF. CDR3 coding DNA: TGTGCCAGTCAGGAACAGAACACTGAAGCTTTCTTT.

The chain combines TRBV5-1 with TRBJ2-5, with TRBD2 matching 11 bases. The J call is in doubt because the DNA end fits TRBJ2-1 better. Germline loops: CDR1 SGHRS, CDR2 YFSETQ. CDR3 size: 15 residues. This CDR3 is CASSLVSSGRNEQFF. Here the CDR3 DNA reads TGCGCCAGCAGCTTGGTCTCTAGCGGGAGGAATGAGCAGTTCTTC.

The chain combines TRBV6-1 with TRBJ1-2; D possibly corresponds to TRBD1 (5 bases). The germline V gene has CDR1 MNHNS and CDR2 SASEGT. This CDR3 has 14 residues. V was trimmed by 6 bases and J by 8 bases, leaving 19 bases between them. CDR3 sequence: CASRVLGPPAGYTF. CDR3 DNA: TGTGCCAGCAGAGTCTTGGGACCTCCAGCAGGCTACACCTTC.

This clonotype came up many times. This chain connects TRBV29-1 to TRBJ2-5; perhaps TRBD2 as D (5 bases). Germline CDR1 reads SQVTM; CDR2 reads ANQGSEA. The CDR3 consists of 14 residues. The V end lost 4 bases, the J end lost 5 bases, and 17 bases lay between the germline ends. The CDR3 sequence: CSVVMVTREETQYF. CDR3 DNA sequence: TGCAGCGTTGTAATGGTAACTAGGGAGGAGACCCAGTACTTC.

The chain uses TRBV5-1 and TRBJ2-3, with D hard to call. This CDR3 has 14 residues. V was shortened by 4 bases and J by 3 bases, with 12 bases between the two germline ends. Germline V lookup: CDR1 SGHRS, CDR2 YFSETQ. The CDR3 loop reads CASSPDLGTDTQYF. The CDR3 region has the DNA TGCGCCAGCAGCCCTGATCTGGGAACAGATACGCAGTATTTT.

This clonotype was observed a handful of times. The V call is TRBV6-5, the J call TRBJ1-1; D remains unclear. Trimming shortened V by 10 bases and J by 5 bases, and 20 bases separated the two germline ends. This CDR3 is 14 amino acids long. CDR1 and CDR2 from the germline V gene are MNHEY and SVGAGI. The CDR3 bases are TGTGCCACCCGCTTGGCGTCCATGGGAACTGAAGCTTTCTTT. Its protein product is CATRLASMGTEAFF.

The gene calls are TRBV6-2 or TRBV6-3 and TRBJ2-7; D is uncertain. CDR3 length: 12 amino acids. Germline V gives CDR1 MNHEY, CDR2 SVGEGT. V was shortened by 6 bases and J by 4 bases, with 10 bases between the two germline ends. CDR3 in DNA: TGTGCCAGCAGAACCGACGAGTACGAGCAGTACTTC. It yields the protein CASRTDEYEQYF.

The CDR3 is CSVRPQGDEQFF. DNA for the CDR3: TGCAGTGTTCGCCCACAGGGGGATGAGCAGTTCTTC. The rearrangement links TRBV20-1 to TRBJ2-1; 8 bases line up with TRBD1. The CDR3 runs to 12 residues. CDR1 and CDR2 (germline): DFQATT, SNEGSKA (reference sequence). Trimming removed 7 bases from V and 8 bases from J; junction bases left unmatched: 7.

The gene calls are TRBV5-1 and TRBJ2-6, with D perhaps matching TRBD2 (6 bases). The CDR3 is made up of 15 amino acids. CDR1 and CDR2 from the germline V gene are SGHRS and YFSETQ. V was clipped by 4 bases and J by 3 bases, with 11 bases between them. The CDR3 is CASSAGSYGANVLTF. The CDR3 nucleotides are TGCGCCAGCAGCGCCGGGAGTTATGGGGCCAACGTCCTGACTTTC.

This rearrangement joins TRBV7-2 to TRBJ1-6; D gene ambiguous. The CDR3 has 15 residues. Germline values: CDR1 SGHTA, CDR2 FQGNSA. V was trimmed by 1 base and J by 10 bases, leaving 14 bases between them. The DNA for the CDR3 is TGTGCCAGCAGCTTAGGCGTGTTGAGGAGCTCACCCCTCCACTTT. This encodes CASSLGVLRSSPLHF.

The CDR3 coding sequence is TGCGCCAGCAGCTTGCACCTGGGCGGGAGCTCCTACAATGAGCAGTTCTTC. This translates into CASSLHLGGSSYNEQFF. The chain links TRBV5-1 to TRBJ2-1; TRBD2 matches at 7 bases. The CDR3 runs 17 residues. The trim removed 1 base at V and 0 bases at J, leaving 7 bases unmatched. Germline V lookup: CDR1 SGHRS, CDR2 YFSETQ. Looking up the rest from reference TRBV5-1 and TRBJ2-1 gives the full variable domain: KAGVTQTPRYLIKTRGQQVTLSCSPISGHRSVSWYQQTPGQGLQFLFEYFSETQRNKGNFPGRFSGRQFSNSRSEMNVSTLELGDSALYLCASSLHLGGSSYNEQFFGPGTRLTVL.

The chain uses TRBV7-2 and TRBJ1-3; the D is unclear. Germline V gives CDR1 SGHTA, CDR2 FQGNSA. The V and J ends lost 2 bases and 4 bases respectively, with 15 bases between them. This CDR3 contains 16 residues. CDR3 amino acids: CASSLSGSILGNTIYF. As DNA, the CDR3 is TGTGCCAGCAGCTTATCCGGGTCGATTTTGGGAAACACCATATATTTT.

The CDR3 reads CASSQVAGDTGELFF. The CDR3 DNA reads TGTGCCAGCAGCCAAGTTGCGGGAGACACCGGGGAGCTGTTTTTT. The chain combines TRBV4-2 with TRBJ2-2, with 7 bases fitting TRBD2. Germline V gene lookup returns CDR1 LGHNA and CDR2 YNFKEQ. After removal of 1 base from V and 3 bases from J, the junction contained 2 bases not matched to a gene. This CDR3 has 15 residues.

This clonotype was found once. A clone one base away is much larger, so this may be a read error. The chain is built from TRBV12-3 or TRBV12-4 and TRBJ2-5; 7 bases agree with TRBD2. TRBJ2-1 explains the end of the DNA better; the J call may be wrong. The CDR3 length is 12 residues. CDR3 region: CANRPSGGEQFF. DNA of the CDR3: TGTGCCAACAGGCCCTCGGGGGGTGAGCAGTTCTTC.

V is TRBV6-5 and J is TRBJ1-1, with 7 bases matching TRBD1. The length of the CDR3 is 14 residues. Germline-derived CDR1 and CDR2 are MNHEY and SVGAGI. V trimming: 7 bases; J trimming: 0 bases; junction bases outside the gene matches: 5. This chain's CDR3 is CASKAGGMNTEAFF. The CDR3, as DNA: TGTGCCAGCAAGGCAGGGGGGATGAACACTGAAGCTTTCTTT.

The chain is built from TRBV29-1 and TRBJ2-3; 7 bases agree with TRBD2. The CDR3 contains 15 residues. CDR1 is SQVTM and CDR2 is ANQGSEA in the germline V gene. The CDR3 region has the DNA TGCAGGTCCCGGGGCGCGGGAGCTACCACAGATACGCAGTATTTT. It specifies CRSRGAGATTDTQYF.

This clonotype has just a few counts. As DNA, the CDR3 is TGCAGTGCTACGGGCCCCTTAGCGGGAGGGCGCTCCTACAATGAGCAGTTCTTC. It specifies CSATGPLAGGRSYNEQFF. The chain is built from TRBV20-1 and TRBJ2-1; 11 nucleotides line up with TRBD2. Germline loops: CDR1 DFQATT, CDR2 SNEGSKA (reference sequence). V shed 4 bases, J shed 0 bases, and the junction held 11 bases outside the gene matches. This CDR3 has 18 amino acids.